The subject of this entry is one TCR beta chain. Positively selected for CCR7, the CD45RO-negative cells used as naive CD8 cells excluded terminally differentiated effector memory CD45RA+ cells. The source of the sample is a study of shared clonotypes between healthy human individuals. TCRdb's table, derived via immunoSEQ multiplex PCR, lists solely in-frame clones and lacks some. Among roughly 2,000,000 clones listed, 90% to 95% were seen once. Between the trimmed V and J ends, which lost 1 base and 4 bases, there was a span of 13 bases. CDR1 and CDR2 from the germline V gene are SGHVS and FQNEAQ. The CDR3 has 15 residues.

The gene calls are TRBV7-8 and TRBJ2-5; perhaps TRBD2 as D (5 bases). This clonotype was sampled from a man in his late teens or twenties in good health. Some clones in this sample may be carry-over from other donors' samples. The sequenced material came from naive CD8+ T cells from PBMCs. DNA of the CDR3: TGTGCCAGCAGCTTAGTTAGGACTGGACTAGAGACCCAGTACTTC. Its protein is CASSLVRTGLETQYF.